The T cell receptor beta chain under discussion was sequenced for a study of shared clonotypes between healthy human individuals (dated by TCRdb to 2020 to 2021). Describing the broader study: The cohort included three men and a couple of women between 18 and 49 years of age. Per donor, leukapheresis produced somewhere between about 0.8 and 9 billion PBMCs. Libraries were prepared and TCR repertoires were sequenced by different laboratories using diverse techniques, in order to increase sequencing depth and limit assay-specific biases. To estimate repertoire size and how much clonotype sharing occurs between individuals, the study deeply sequenced the blood TCR repertoires of several healthy adults. Per donor, three plates each were used for CD4 naive and CD4 memory, two for CD8 naive, and one for CD8 memory. Summary of the overall study and its limitations: Naive subsets generally had larger estimated clonotype richness than memory subsets. Rarefaction of sorted-subset datasets indicated incomplete sequencing despite the large sequencing depth. Only blood was sampled, and tissue TCR repertoires likely differ from those in blood. Across a handful of donors, approximately 5% of naive CD4, approximately 4% of naive CD8, approximately 2.5% of memory CD4, and approximately 0.4% of memory CD8 clonotypes were shared. Compared with non-shared clonotypes, clonotypes shared by all four sorted-subset donors had higher generation probabilities. Because the study included only a small number of donors, the genetic and exposure-history diversity represented was limited. Based on pairwise subsampling, the degree of clonotype sharing among donors was expected to be affected by sequencing depth.

Using the deep immunoSEQ assay, multiplex PCR amplified TCR CDR3 regions from genomic DNA. Extracted genomic DNA from each cell subset was spread evenly across all wells of several immunoSEQ 96-well plates, with each plate serving as a replicate. For sorted subsets, approximately 210 ng genomic DNA, equal to 30,000 to 35,000 T cell genomes, was loaded into each replicate PCR. Purified libraries were measured with a Qubit 3.0 fluorometer, size-checked on a Bioanalyzer 2100, and measured again with the KAPA Library Quantification kit. Every immunoSEQ 96-well plate was sequenced on a dedicated single-read 150-cycle Illumina NextSeq 550 flow cell. The study's own analysis went as follows. Because only junctional sequences without quality scores were contained in the immunoSEQ output, filtering matching that applied to full-length reads could not be performed. Sequences were annotated with PyIR, a Python wrapper for IgBLAST v1.9, and V/J genes and CDR3 were assigned using IMGT germline references. Any read was removed if the V/J assignment was weak (E-value above 1e-6), the CDR3 was missing, or the read contained stop codons, out-of-frame junctions, or ambiguous translated residues. V3J clonotypes were defined as sequences sharing an identical inferred V gene, J gene, and CDR3 amino acid sequence. To compute the percentage overlap between repertoires, the number of shared unique clonotypes was divided by the size of the smaller repertoire. Three approaches were used to assess repertoire richness: RTK rarefaction, the Chao1 estimator, and Recon v2.1 estimates of unobserved clonotypes. Generation probabilities for all TCRbeta clonotypes obtained by the gDNA method from a handful of donors were computed using OLGA. In TCRdb, the immuneACCESS table is reduced to in-frame sequences with V and J assigned. These tables do not hold every clone; where another copy was compared, an unresolved V gene accounts for under half, and the others remain unexplained. V, J and clone size are taken as reported in that table, and D and trimming were inferred from the DNA itself. This sample is represented by 600,000 to 800,000 clones; about two thirds of them were singletons. The ten largest clones take up approximately 2% of the sample.

Of note for this clone: This receptor's antigen is unknown. Per-base quality was not reported, and no clone a single base away is much larger than it.

Donors were healthy HIV-negative adults with no recently reported acute infections or vaccinations. Every donor was a Caucasian adult residing in Nashville, Tennessee, USA. CD4+ T cells were enriched by magnetic negative selection, after which naive cells were positively selected on CD45RA and the negative fraction was taken as the memory subset. Blood was obtained by leukapheresis, after which PBMCs were separated by Ficoll-Histopaque density gradient centrifugation and cryopreserved in liquid nitrogen vapor phase. Purity and quantity of every magnetically sorted T cell population were checked by analytical flow cytometry. Genomic DNA was isolated from each sorted fraction and quantified by UV absorbance on a Nanodrop 2000c. Trimming removed 7 bases from V and 2 bases from J, leaving 15 bases between the germline ends. The germline V gene sets CDR1 to MDHEN and CDR2 to SYDVKM. The CDR3 runs 14 amino acids, cysteine and phenylalanine included. Here the CDR3 DNA is all that survives: 42 bases in frame from base 1.

Specimen: memory CD4+ T cells sorted from blood. The sample's cell subset or site, from its label and the paper: CD45RA-negative fraction. This chain joins TRBV28 to TRBJ2-7; the D assignment is uncertain and may be TRBD1 or TRBD2, with 6 bases supporting each. This TCR came from a woman aged 25-40 years in good health. The nucleotide sequence is given as TGTGCCAGCAATTGGGGGGCGGATCCCTACGAGCAGTACTTC. Its protein reads: CASNWGADPYEQYF.